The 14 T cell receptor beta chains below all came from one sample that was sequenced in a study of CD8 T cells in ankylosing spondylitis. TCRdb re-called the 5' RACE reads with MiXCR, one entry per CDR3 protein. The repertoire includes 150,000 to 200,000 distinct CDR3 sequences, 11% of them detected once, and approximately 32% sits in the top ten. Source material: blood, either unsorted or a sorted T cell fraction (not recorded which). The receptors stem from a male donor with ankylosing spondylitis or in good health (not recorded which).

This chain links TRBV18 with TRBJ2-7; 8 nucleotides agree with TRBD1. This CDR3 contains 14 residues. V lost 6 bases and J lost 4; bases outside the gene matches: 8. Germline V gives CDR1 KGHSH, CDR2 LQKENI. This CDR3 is CASSLDRGQYEQYF. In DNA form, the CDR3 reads TGTGCCAGCTCCCTAGACAGGGGCCAGTACGAGCAGTACTTC.

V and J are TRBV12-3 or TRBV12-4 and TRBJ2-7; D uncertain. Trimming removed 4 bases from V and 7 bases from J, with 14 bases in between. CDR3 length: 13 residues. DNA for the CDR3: TGTGCCAGCAGTTGGACGGAATTGGGGGAGCAGTACTTC. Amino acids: CASSWTELGEQYF.

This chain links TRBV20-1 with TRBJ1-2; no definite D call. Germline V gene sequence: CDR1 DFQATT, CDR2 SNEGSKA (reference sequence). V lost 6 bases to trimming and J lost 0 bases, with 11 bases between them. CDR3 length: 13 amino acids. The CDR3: CSAKEETNYGYTF. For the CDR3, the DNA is TGCAGTGCAAAGGAGGAAACTAACTATGGCTACACCTTC.

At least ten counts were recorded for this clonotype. This CDR3 is CASSSGLAGANEQFF. The CDR3 DNA reads TGCGCCAGCAGTTCGGGACTAGCGGGAGCAAATGAGCAGTTCTTC. This chain uses TRBV5-1 with TRBJ2-1; 14 bases are shared with TRBD2. The CDR3 contains 15 residues. V shed 5 bases, J shed 7 bases, and the junction held 5 bases outside the gene matches. Germline-derived CDR1 and CDR2 are SGHRS and YFSETQ. Combining the CDR3 with reference TRBV5-1 and TRBJ2-1 gives the whole variable domain KAGVTQTPRYLIKTRGQQVTLSCSPISGHRSVSWYQQTPGQGLQFLFEYFSETQRNKGNFPGRFSGRQFSNSRSEMNVSTLELGDSALYLCASSSGLAGANEQFFGPGTRLTVL.

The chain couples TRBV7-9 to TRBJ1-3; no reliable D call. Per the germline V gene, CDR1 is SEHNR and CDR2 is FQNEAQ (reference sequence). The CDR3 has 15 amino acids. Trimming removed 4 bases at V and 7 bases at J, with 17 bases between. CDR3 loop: CASSSGSGVLNTIYF. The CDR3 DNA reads TGTGCCAGCAGCTCCGGATCCGGGGTATTGAACACCATATATTTT.

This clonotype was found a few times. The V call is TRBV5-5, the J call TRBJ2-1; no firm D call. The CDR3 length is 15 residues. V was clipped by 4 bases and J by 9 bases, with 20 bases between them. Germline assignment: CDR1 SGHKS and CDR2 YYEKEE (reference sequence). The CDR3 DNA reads TGTGCCAGCAGCGCATCGGCCTTAAACCCCTCTGAGCAGTTCTTC. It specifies CASSASALNPSEQFF.

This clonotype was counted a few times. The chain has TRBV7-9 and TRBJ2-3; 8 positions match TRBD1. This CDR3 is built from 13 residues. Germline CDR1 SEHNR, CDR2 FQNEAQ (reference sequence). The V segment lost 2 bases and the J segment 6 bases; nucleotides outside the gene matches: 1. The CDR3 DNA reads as TGTGCCAGCAGCTTACGACAGGGGGATACGCAGTATTTT. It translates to CASSLRQGDTQYF.

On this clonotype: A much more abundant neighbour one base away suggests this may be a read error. The chain's CDR3 is CASSLVGQGGYEQHF. CDR3 DNA sequence: TGTGCCAGCAGCTTAGTAGGACAGGGCGGATACGAGCAGCACTTC. The chain employs TRBV11-2 and TRBJ2-7; TRBD1 matches 8 bases. Germline CDR1 is SGHAT and CDR2 is FQNNGV. The CDR3 extends over 15 amino acids. Using reference TRBV11-2 and TRBJ2-7 for the parts outside the CDR3, the full variable domain is EAGVAQSPRYKIIEKRQSVAFWCNPISGHATLYWYQQILGQGPKLLIQFQNNGVVDDSQLPKDRFSAERLKGVDSTLKIQPAKLEDSAVYLCASSLVGQGGYEQHFGPGTRLTVT.

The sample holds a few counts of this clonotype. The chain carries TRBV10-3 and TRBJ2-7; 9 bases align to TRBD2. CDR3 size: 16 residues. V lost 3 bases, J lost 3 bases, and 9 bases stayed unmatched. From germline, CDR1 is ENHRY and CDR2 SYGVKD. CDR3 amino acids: CAISDPRSGGFYEQYF. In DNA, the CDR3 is TGTGCCATCAGTGACCCCAGGAGCGGGGGGTTCTACGAGCAGTACTTC.

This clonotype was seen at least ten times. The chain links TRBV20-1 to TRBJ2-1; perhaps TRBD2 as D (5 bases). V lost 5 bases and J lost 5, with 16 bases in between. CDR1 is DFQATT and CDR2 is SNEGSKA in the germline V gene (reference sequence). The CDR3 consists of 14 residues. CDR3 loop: CSASRGLPDNEQFF. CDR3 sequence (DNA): TGCAGTGCTTCTCGCGGGCTGCCGGACAATGAGCAGTTCTTC.

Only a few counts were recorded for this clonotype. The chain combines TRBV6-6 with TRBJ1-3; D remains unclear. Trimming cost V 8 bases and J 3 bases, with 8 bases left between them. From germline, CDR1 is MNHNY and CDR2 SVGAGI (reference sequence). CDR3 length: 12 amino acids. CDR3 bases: TGTGCCAGCGCCGGGTATGGAAACACCATATATTTT. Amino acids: CASAGYGNTIYF.

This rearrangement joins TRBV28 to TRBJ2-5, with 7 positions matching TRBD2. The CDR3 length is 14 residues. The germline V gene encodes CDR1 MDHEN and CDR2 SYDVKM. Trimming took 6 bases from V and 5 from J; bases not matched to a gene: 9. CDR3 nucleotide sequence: TGTGCCAGCAGCGCTCAGGGAGGGGAGGAGACCCAGTACTTC. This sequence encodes CASSAQGGEETQYF.

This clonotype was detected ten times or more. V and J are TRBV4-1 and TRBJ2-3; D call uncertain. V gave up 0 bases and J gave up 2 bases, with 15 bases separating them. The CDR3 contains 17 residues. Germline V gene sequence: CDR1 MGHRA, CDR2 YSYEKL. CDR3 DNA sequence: TGCGCCAGCAGCCAAGAGTCCACCCTAAAAAACACAGATACGCAGTATTTT. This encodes CASSQESTLKNTDTQYF.

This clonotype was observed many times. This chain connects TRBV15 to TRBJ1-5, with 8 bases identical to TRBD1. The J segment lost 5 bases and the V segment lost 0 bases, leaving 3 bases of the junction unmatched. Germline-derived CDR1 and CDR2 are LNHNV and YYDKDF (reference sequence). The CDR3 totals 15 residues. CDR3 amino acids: CATSRDRGLYQPQHF. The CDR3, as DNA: TGTGCCACCAGCAGAGACAGGGGGCTTTATCAGCCCCAGCATTTT.